These 8 T cell receptor beta chains share one sample of origin, sequenced in a study of blood T cell dynamics during melanoma immunotherapy. As for time point: week 3, after first cycle of checkpoint inhibitor. Here immunoSEQ multiplex PCR was the method, and the copy in TCRdb shows in-frame clones only, minus some. The sample contains 25,000 to 30,000 clones, approximately 88% of which appear only once. The material sequenced was blood, taken from a patient treated with checkpoint blockade. Receptors originate from a human donor with melanoma.

CDR3 DNA sequence: TGCGCCAGCAGCCAAGATGGGGGAGGCGGTCAGCCCCAGCATTTT. It translates to CASSQDGGGGQPQHF. V gene TRBV4-1 combines with J gene TRBJ1-5; D possibly corresponds to TRBD1 (5 bases). Germline CDR1 and CDR2: MGHRA and YSYEKL. The CDR3 has 15 residues. V was clipped by 0 bases and J by 6 bases, with 12 bases between them.

The chain uses TRBV5-6 and TRBJ2-7; 16 bases are shared with TRBD2. Losses at the gene ends were 4 bases for V and 6 bases for J; bases not matched to a gene: 7. The length of the CDR3 is 16 residues. Germline CDR1 SGHDT, CDR2 YYEEEE. Here the CDR3 DNA reads TGTGCCAGCAGCCCGGGGACTAGCGGGAGGGCGTCCGAGCAGTACTTC. It codes for CASSPGTSGRASEQYF.

The rearrangement links TRBV28 to TRBJ2-3, with TRBD1 identical over 10 bases. Germline assignment: CDR1 MDHEN and CDR2 SYDVKM. This CDR3 has 16 amino acids. After removal of 8 bases from V and 4 bases from J, the junction contained 12 bases not matched to a gene. CDR3 nucleotide sequence: TGTGCCAGCCCTCCGGGACAGGGGTATTCGGCAGATACGCAGTATTTT. This codes for CASPPGQGYSADTQYF.

The J gene is TRBJ1-1, the V gene TRBV27; TRBD1 matches at 12 bases. This CDR3 contains 15 residues. V lost 7 bases to trimming and J lost 5 bases; unmatched junction nucleotides: 8. Per germline, CDR1 MNHEY and CDR2 SMNVEV (reference sequence). The CDR3 is CASKPGTGGGTEAFF. CDR3 in DNA: TGTGCCAGCAAACCCGGGACAGGGGGCGGGACTGAAGCTTTCTTT.

The V call is TRBV19, the J call TRBJ2-3; D is uncertain. This CDR3 has 16 amino acids. The germline CDR1 and CDR2 sequences are LNHDA and SQIVND (reference sequence). V was trimmed by 1 base and J by 0 bases, leaving 11 bases between them. CDR3 bases: TGTGCCAGTAGTATAGGCTGGGGAACTAGCACAGATACGCAGTATTTT. Protein: CASSIGWGTSTDTQYF.

This clone has just one count. The chain has TRBV15 and TRBJ1-1; D is uncertain. CDR3 size: 15 residues. Trimming took 2 bases from V and 0 from J, leaving 10 bases between them. CDR1 is LNHNV and CDR2 is YYDKDF in the germline V gene (reference sequence). The CDR3 DNA sequence: TGTGCCACCAGCAGAATTGAGTTACTGAACACTGAAGCTTTCTTT. This codes for CATSRIELLNTEAFF.

V and J are TRBV10-3 and TRBJ2-1; 12 nucleotides agree with TRBD2. The V and J ends lost 6 bases and 7 bases, in that order; junction bases with no gene match: 7. CDR3 length equals 15 residues. CDR1 is ENHRY and CDR2 is SYGVKD in the germline V gene. In DNA form, the CDR3 reads TGTGCCATCAGGGGGACTAGCGGGTTTAGAAATGAGCAGTTCTTC. Translating gives CAIRGTSGFRNEQFF.

The chain couples TRBV14 to TRBJ1-4, with 7 bases matching TRBD1. Germline-derived CDR1 and CDR2 are SGHDN and FVKESK. V shed 1 base, J shed 10 bases, and the junction held 12 bases outside the gene matches. This CDR3 spans 16 amino acids. The CDR3 loop reads CASSQGLGDSLGKLFF. The CDR3 region has the DNA TGTGCCAGCAGCCAAGGGTTAGGGGACAGTCTAGGAAAACTGTTTTTT.